This TCR beta chain was sequenced in a study of blood T cell repertoires in COVID-19. For the study at large: Italy, Spain and the United States were the sources of the convalescent and acute COVID-19 samples.

Using immunoSEQ multiplex PCR, the repertoire was profiled, and TCRdb retains in-frame clones only, with some absent. The sample includes 120,000 to 150,000 clones, 80% to 90% of them seen just once. Germline CDR1 and CDR2: LGHDT and YNNKEL (reference sequence). CDR3 length: 14 residues. The V end was cut by 3 bases, the J end by 7 bases, with 13 bases between. The sample taken for sequencing was peripheral blood. This chain links TRBV3-1 (or the pseudogene TRBV3-2) with TRBJ2-1; the D is unclear. The TCR comes from an older woman with COVID-19, enrolled during active disease. CDR3 residues: CASSQRPTSNEQFF. The CDR3 DNA reads TGTGCCAGCAGCCAGAGGCCTACGTCGAATGAGCAGTTCTTC.